The clone carrying this T cell receptor (beta chain) was seen a handful of times. Its specificity is not known. V was cut by 2 bases and J by 2 bases, with 7 bases left in between. CDR1 is MNHEY, CDR2 SVGAGI, per germline. The CDR3 loop spans 13 amino acids. The data belong to a study of cytomegalovirus exposure and HLA in healthy donors. Whole-study context: Early release data held 75 million to 90 million unique TCRs from HLA-typed donors.

Whole-study results and caveats: For presence/absence analyses, sequencing depth was assumed to be roughly uniform across donors.

Primers for the PCR totalled 60 Vbeta and 13 Jbeta. Original data processing: In a later analysis, the count reached 74 million or so unique TCR beta chains, with about 11 million shared. The repertoire was sequenced with immunoSEQ multiplex PCR; TCRdb's copy has only in-frame clones and lacks some. V and J calls and clone size are given by that table; D and trimming were obtained from the DNA. The data hold roughly 150,000 clones, with almost 85% observed a single time. The chain links TRBV6-5 to TRBJ2-7; D is perhaps TRBD1 (6 bases). This clonotype originated in a man aged 25-45 years in good health and CMV-seronegative. Specimen: PBMCs. The CDR3, as DNA: TGTGCCAGCAGTTACCGGGACACCTACGAGCAGTACTTC. Amino acids: CASSYRDTYEQYF.